The 11 T cell receptor beta chains below were found in one sample sequenced in a study of blood T cell repertoires in COVID-19. Here immunoSEQ multiplex PCR was the method, and the copy in TCRdb shows in-frame clones only, minus some. The sample includes 300,000 to 400,000 clones, about 91% seen only once; the top ten take approximately 1.6%. The specimen sequenced was peripheral blood. The receptor source for this set is a woman in her thirties with COVID-19, enrolled during active disease.

This clone has only a few counts. This same CDR3 is encoded by further DNA sequences in the sample. This rearrangement joins TRBV6-5 to TRBJ1-1; TRBD1 agrees at 8 bases. Germline-derived CDR1 and CDR2 are MNHEY and SVGAGI. This CDR3 is built from 14 residues. V was pared by 6 bases and J by 4 bases, with 7 bases of the junction left unmatched. CDR3 sequence reads: CASRSDRGGTEAFF. In DNA, the CDR3 is TGTGCCAGCAGAAGCGACAGGGGCGGCACTGAAGCTTTCTTT.

The chain recombines TRBV30 with TRBJ1-2; perhaps TRBD1 as D (6 bases). The ends were cut back, 4 bases at V and 5 bases at J, with 23 bases in the middle. The CDR3 consists of 16 residues. Germline V lookup: CDR1 GTSNPN, CDR2 SVGIG (reference sequence). As DNA, the CDR3 is TGTGCCTGGATTTACAGGGACCCGTCTTTGATGTATGGCTACACCTTC. It is translated as CAWIYRDPSLMYGYTF. The complete variable domain, with remaining parts taken from reference TRBV30 and TRBJ1-2, reads SQTIHQWPATLVQPVGSPLSLECTVEGTSNPNLYWYRQAAGRGLQLLFYSVGIGQISSEVPQNLSASRPQDRQFILSSKKLLLSDSGFYLCAWIYRDPSLMYGYTFGSGTRLTVV.

The chain couples TRBV30 to TRBJ2-1; 11 nucleotides match TRBD1. J lost 3 bases, V lost 4 bases, and 5 bases had no gene match. Germline V gene sequence: CDR1 GTSNPN, CDR2 SVGIG (reference sequence). The CDR3 extends over 15 amino acids. The CDR3 nucleotides are TGTGCCTGGACCTCCGGGACAGGGGGCTACAATGAGCAGTTCTTC. Its protein product is CAWTSGTGGYNEQFF.

V is TRBV5-4 and J is TRBJ1-2; 7 nucleotides align to TRBD1. Germline-derived CDR1 and CDR2 are SGHNT and YYREEE (reference sequence). With 0 bases clipped from V and 7 bases from J, the junction kept 6 bases outside the gene matches. The CDR3 runs to 14 residues. CDR3 sequence: CASSLGQGIGGYTF. CDR3 DNA: TGTGCCAGCAGCTTGGGACAGGGTATAGGTGGCTACACCTTC.

The J gene is TRBJ1-3, the V gene TRBV18, with a possible D match to TRBD1 (5 bases). Between the trimmed V and J ends, which lost 1 base and 0 bases, there was a span of 10 bases. The V gene's germline CDR1 is KGHSH and CDR2 LQKENI. The CDR3 loop spans 16 amino acids. The CDR3 here is CASSPLDTLSGNTIYF. The CDR3 coding sequence is TGTGCCAGCTCACCACTGGACACTCTCTCTGGAAACACCATATATTTT.

Only a few counts were recorded for this clone. The genes are TRBV6-5 and TRBJ1-2; D gene unclear. Germline V gene lookup returns CDR1 MNHEY and CDR2 SVGAGI. The CDR3 runs to 12 residues. Trimming took 6 bases from V and 4 from J, leaving 9 bases between them. CDR3 nucleotide sequence: TGTGCCAGCAGGAGGGAGACCTATGGCTACACCTTC. Translating gives CASRRETYGYTF.

CDR3 amino acids: CASSLSLAVTYEQYF. The DNA of the CDR3 is TGTGCCAGCAGCTTATCTCTAGCGGTAACCTACGAGCAGTACTTC. The rearrangement joins TRBV7-8 to TRBJ2-7, with TRBD2 identical over 7 bases. The CDR3 is 15 amino acids. Germline CDR1 and CDR2: SGHVS and FQNEAQ. J was trimmed by 2 bases and V by 2 bases; bases with no gene match: 6.

V is TRBV19 and J is TRBJ1-1; D is undetermined. The V gene's germline CDR1 is LNHDA and CDR2 SQIVND (reference sequence). This CDR3 has 14 residues. V lost 5 bases and J lost 6, with 16 bases in between. The CDR3 DNA reads as TGTGCCAGTAGTCTAACGTGGGGAGGCGCTGAAGCTTTCTTT. Its translation: CASSLTWGGAEAFF.

DNA for the CDR3: TGTGCCAGTAGTACCCTAGAAATACTGAACACTGAAGCTTTCTTT. Its translation is CASSTLEILNTEAFF. This sequence joins TRBV19 and TRBJ1-1; D is unclear. This CDR3 comprises 15 residues. Per the germline V gene, CDR1 is LNHDA and CDR2 is SQIVND (reference sequence). Between the trimmed V and J ends, which lost 4 bases and 0 bases, there was a span of 12 bases.

This clone came up once. The rearrangement joins TRBV3-1 (or the pseudogene TRBV3-2) to TRBJ2-1; 7 nucleotides align to TRBD2. The length of the CDR3 is 14 residues. Looked up from germline, CDR1 is LGHDT and CDR2 is YNNKEL (reference sequence). V lost 1 base to trimming and J lost 10 bases; unmatched junction nucleotides: 7. The DNA of the CDR3 is TGTGCCAGCAGCCAAGGAGCGGGGAAAAGAGAGCAGTTCTTC. This codes for CASSQGAGKREQFF.

The J gene is TRBJ1-2, the V gene TRBV4-1; TRBD1 matches at 8 bases. J lost 2 bases, V lost 4 bases, and 3 bases had no gene match. Germline V gene lookup returns CDR1 MGHRA and CDR2 YSYEKL. There are 14 residues in the CDR3. In DNA, the CDR3 is TGCGCCAGCAGCCTTAGACAGGGGAACTATGGCTACACCTTC. This translates into CASSLRQGNYGYTF.